These 17 T cell receptor beta chains were all obtained from the same sample, sequenced in a study of T cell responses to AZD1222 COVID-19 vaccine. Assay used: immunoSEQ multiplex PCR; TCRdb lists only in-frame clones, some missing. The repertoire holds fewer than 200,000 clones, approximately 90% seen once, with 1.5% to 2% in the top ten. The source material was peripheral blood, sampled 28 days after the second AZD1222 dose. The receptors come from an adult who received the AZD1222 COVID-19 vaccine.

The V call is TRBV11-2, the J call TRBJ2-7; TRBD1 agrees at 7 bases. Per germline, CDR1 SGHAT and CDR2 FQNNGV. V dropped 1 base and J dropped 2; count of bases not matched to a gene: 2. The CDR3 extends over 14 amino acids. CDR3 coding DNA: TGTGCCAGCAGCTTAGGGGACAGACCCTACGAGCAGTACTTC. This gives the protein CASSLGDRPYEQYF.

This rearrangement joins TRBV21-1 to TRBJ2-1; TRBD1 is taken as the D call from the table, unchecked against the DNA. TRBV21-1 has pseudogene status. The CDR3 runs 14 residues. DNA of the CDR3: TGTGCCAGCAGCCGACGGACAGATCGCAATGAGCAGTTCTTC. Its translation is CASSRRTDRNEQFF.

This clone was seen once. V usage is TRBV30 and J usage is TRBJ1-6; D unresolved. The V end lost 3 bases, the J end lost 5 bases, and 2 bases lay between the germline ends. This CDR3 is 11 amino acids long. Germline lookup yields CDR1 GTSNPN and CDR2 SVGIG (reference sequence). The CDR3 region is CAWSNNSPLHF. The DNA of the CDR3 is TGTGCCTGGAGCAATAATTCACCCCTCCACTTT.

The chain joins TRBV5-1 to TRBJ1-4; D may be TRBD1 (6 bases). Trimming took off 3 bases at V and 4 bases at J, with 10 bases between the two ends. From germline, CDR1 is SGHRS and CDR2 YFSETQ. The CDR3 is made up of 14 amino acids. CDR3 nucleotide sequence: TGCGCCAGCAGCTCCGACAGGTATAATGAAAAACTGTTTTTT. This encodes CASSSDRYNEKLFF.

The table lists this clone with a count of one. In nucleotides, the CDR3 is TGTGCCTGGAAACGACAGGGGAACACTGAAGCTTTCTTT. Translation: CAWKRQGNTEAFF. The chain combines TRBV30 with TRBJ1-1, with TRBD1 matching 7 bases. The CDR3 consists of 13 residues. Germline V gives CDR1 GTSNPN, CDR2 SVGIG (reference sequence). The J segment lost 1 base and the V segment lost 4 bases, leaving 3 bases of the junction unmatched.

The chain combines TRBV4-1 with TRBJ1-4; weak D call: TRBD1 (5 bases). Germline CDR1 MGHRA, CDR2 YSYEKL. The V end was cut by 0 bases, the J end by 3 bases, with 17 bases between. This CDR3 comprises 18 residues. This CDR3 is CASSQEGGGAMANEKLFF. CDR3 coding DNA: TGCGCCAGCAGCCAAGAAGGTGGAGGGGCTATGGCTAATGAAAAACTGTTTTTT.

V is TRBV6-5 and J is TRBJ1-3; D not certain. The CDR3 covers 16 residues. Trimming stripped 3 bases from V and 4 bases from J, with 16 bases between. Germline assignment: CDR1 MNHEY and CDR2 SVGAGI. The DNA for the CDR3 is TGTGCCAGCAGTTATCACAGCCAAAGGGTCGGAAACACCATATATTTT. Encoded protein: CASSYHSQRVGNTIYF.

This chain links TRBV7-9 with TRBJ1-1, with 9 bases fitting TRBD1. Germline CDR1 and CDR2: SEHNR and FQNEAQ (reference sequence). Unmatched junction bases numbered 2, after V lost 5 bases and J lost 1 base. This CDR3 has 14 residues. The DNA for the CDR3 is TGTGCCAGCAGCCGGACAGGGGAGAACACTGAAGCTTTCTTT. Its translation: CASSRTGENTEAFF.

Note on this clone: The same CDR3 also results from other DNA sequences found in this sample. The J gene is TRBJ2-7, the V gene TRBV5-1; D not certain. This CDR3 contains 13 residues. Germline-derived CDR1 and CDR2 are SGHRS and YFSETQ. Deletions cut 0 bases from V and 0 bases from J, with 4 bases between. CDR3 residues: CASSLATSYEQYF. CDR3 in DNA: TGCGCCAGCAGCTTGGCTACCTCCTACGAGCAGTACTTC.

The chain links TRBV7-2 to TRBJ2-1; tentative D call: TRBD2 (5 bases). Germline CDR1 SGHTA, CDR2 FQGNSA. This CDR3 has 15 residues. V was trimmed by 4 bases and J by 2 bases, leaving 12 bases between them. The CDR3 reads CASSSDGGTYNEQFF. The CDR3 region has the DNA TGTGCCAGCAGCTCCGACGGAGGTACCTACAATGAGCAGTTCTTC.

The chain links TRBV28 to TRBJ2-2, with 7 bases identical to TRBD1. Germline lookup yields CDR1 MDHEN and CDR2 SYDVKM. Trimming cost V 5 bases and J 1 base; bases outside gene matches: 10. The CDR3 contains 17 residues. The CDR3 spells CASSIQPGQMNTGELFF. CDR3 coding DNA: TGTGCCAGCAGTATTCAGCCGGGACAGATGAACACCGGGGAGCTGTTTTTT.

The chain employs TRBV5-1 and TRBJ1-6; perhaps TRBD1 as D (5 bases). The CDR3 is made up of 16 amino acids. Deletions cut 0 bases from V and 3 bases from J, with 10 bases between. Germline CDR1 and CDR2: SGHRS and YFSETQ. The CDR3 coding sequence is TGCGCCAGCAGCTTGGAGGGGAGAATCTATAATTCACCCCTCCACTTT. Translated, it gives CASSLEGRIYNSPLHF.

The J gene is TRBJ1-1, the V gene TRBV27, with D unresolved. The CDR3 loop spans 17 amino acids. Germline CDR1 is MNHEY and CDR2 is SMNVEV (reference sequence). Trimming left V 4 bases short and J 4 bases short, with 22 bases between. The CDR3 bases are TGTGCCAGCAGTTCAGTTAGTTGGGGTGATAAGGCCACTGAAGCTTTCTTT. Protein: CASSSVSWGDKATEAFF.

With regard to this clone: This specimen includes other DNA sequences encoding the same CDR3. The genes are TRBV6-5 and TRBJ1-5, with D hard to call. The CDR3 has 13 amino acids. Per the germline V gene, CDR1 is MNHEY and CDR2 is SVGAGI. The ends were cut back, 2 bases at V and 2 bases at J, with 4 bases in the middle. The CDR3 coding sequence is TGTGCCAGCAGTTACGATGGCAATCAGCCCCAGCATTTT. It specifies CASSYDGNQPQHF.

The chain links TRBV18 to TRBJ2-5; D is unclear. V lost 6 bases and J lost 0, with 20 bases in between. The CDR3 has 17 amino acids. Germline-derived CDR1 and CDR2 are KGHSH and LQKENI. CDR3 protein: CASSPWVWGADQETQYF. DNA for the CDR3: TGTGCCAGCTCTCCATGGGTCTGGGGTGCGGACCAAGAGACCCAGTACTTC.

The chain links TRBV4-2 to TRBJ2-7, with 7 nucleotides matching TRBD1. The length of the CDR3 is 15 residues. V gave up 3 bases and J gave up 4 bases; unmatched junction bases: 9. Per germline, CDR1 LGHNA and CDR2 YNFKEQ. The CDR3 is CASSQWTGPLYEQYF. The CDR3 nucleotides are TGTGCCAGCAGCCAGTGGACAGGTCCCTTATACGAGCAGTACTTC.

V is TRBV24-1 and J is TRBJ2-7; the D is unclear. CDR1 KGHDR and CDR2 SFDVKD come from the germline V gene. The length of the CDR3 is 14 residues. Trimming left V 4 bases short and J 5 bases short, with 14 bases between. In DNA form, the CDR3 reads TGTGCCACCAGTGAAATTGACACGCTCAACGAGCAGTACTTC. Amino acid sequence: CATSEIDTLNEQYF.